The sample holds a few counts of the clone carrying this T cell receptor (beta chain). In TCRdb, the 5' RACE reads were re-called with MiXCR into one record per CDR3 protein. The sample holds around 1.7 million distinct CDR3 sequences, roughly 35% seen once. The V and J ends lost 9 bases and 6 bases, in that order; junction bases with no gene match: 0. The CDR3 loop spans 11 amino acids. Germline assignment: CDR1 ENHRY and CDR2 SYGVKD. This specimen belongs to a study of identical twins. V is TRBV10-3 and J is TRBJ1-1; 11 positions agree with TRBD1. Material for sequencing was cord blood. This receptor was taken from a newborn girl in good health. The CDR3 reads CAMGQGAEAFF. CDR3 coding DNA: TGTGCCATGGGACAGGGGGCTGAAGCTTTCTTT.